This T cell receptor (beta chain) was recovered during a study of T cells in Graves' hyperthyroidism and ophthalmopathy. In the study overall: At initial diagnosis, before any treatment had begun, peripheral blood was obtained. Whole-study results and caveats: Most thyroid clonotypes that were expanded above 0.001 also turned up in blood.

Looked up from germline, CDR1 is LGHDT and CDR2 is YNNKEL (reference sequence). The CDR3 sequence is 12 residues long. Between the trimmed V and J ends, which lost 5 bases and 4 bases, there was a span of 5 bases. This clonotype was counted at least ten times. Its target is not known. Researchers took RNA transcripts and amplified the TCR beta CDR3 regions from them. First-round RT-PCR targeting the TCR CDR3 was performed with the HTBI primer set. TCRdb reprocessed the multiplex PCR reads with MiXCR, giving one entry per CDR3 protein. The sample includes approximately 590,000 distinct CDR3 sequences, 15% to 17% seen only once; the top ten take roughly 6.6%.

V is TRBV3-1 and J is TRBJ2-2; D not resolved. The material sequenced was blood. The clonotype was recovered from a woman aged 25 to 39 with Graves' hyperthyroidism. The CDR3 bases are TGTGCCAGCAGCATAGCCACCGGGGAGCTGTTTTTT. Protein product: CASSIATGELFF.